A single sample gave rise to the 29 T cell receptor beta chains below, sequenced in a study of blood T cell repertoires in COVID-19. Sequenced by immunoSEQ multiplex PCR; TCRdb stores in-frame clones only, minus some. The table lists about 110,000 clones, 65% to 75% of them singletons, with more than 0.8% in the top ten. The sample was peripheral blood. The receptors derive from a human donor with acute or convalescent COVID-19. The donor label of this sample is uncertain.

V gene TRBV24-1 combines with J gene TRBJ1-2; perhaps TRBD1 as D (5 bases). Trimming took off 6 bases at V and 2 bases at J, with 15 bases between the two ends. Germline CDR1 reads KGHDR; CDR2 reads SFDVKD. CDR3 size: 15 residues. In DNA form, the CDR3 reads TGTGCCACCAGTCACCCCCGGGCAGGGAACTATGGCTACACCTTC. Amino acid sequence: CATSHPRAGNYGYTF.

The chain is built from TRBV19 and TRBJ1-1; 9 bases are a match to TRBD1. Germline CDR1 is LNHDA and CDR2 is SQIVND (reference sequence). The CDR3 consists of 15 residues. Unmatched junction bases numbered 6, after V lost 4 bases and J lost 3 bases. Written as DNA, the CDR3 is TGTGCCAGTAGTAGAAACAGGGGGCCAGACACTGAAGCTTTCTTT. Translation: CASSRNRGPDTEAFF.

This CDR3 is CSASGLSEAFF. The CDR3 region has the DNA TGCAGTGCGTCAGGGCTAAGTGAAGCTTTCTTT. The V and J genes are TRBV20-1 and TRBJ1-1, with D possibly matching TRBD1 (5 bases). The germline gives CDR1 DFQATT, CDR2 SNEGSKA (reference sequence). The V gene lost 6 bases and the J gene lost 7 bases, with 12 bases spanning the gap. The CDR3 runs 11 residues.

V usage is TRBV30 and J usage is TRBJ1-2; D uncertain. The V end lost 0 bases, the J end lost 5 bases, and 10 bases lay between the germline ends. This CDR3 spans 13 amino acids. Germline loops: CDR1 GTSNPN, CDR2 SVGIG (reference sequence). The CDR3: CAWSVQGVYGYTF. Here the CDR3 DNA reads TGTGCCTGGAGTGTACAAGGAGTTTATGGCTACACCTTC.

DNA for the CDR3: TGTGCCAGCAGCTTAGAAGGCAGGGTGTCTGGCTACACCTTC. It specifies CASSLEGRVSGYTF. The genes are TRBV13 and TRBJ1-2; perhaps TRBD1 as D (5 bases). The CDR3 is 14 residues long. V lost 1 base, J lost 7 bases, and 13 bases lay in between. Germline V gene sequence: CDR1 PRHDT, CDR2 FYEKMQ (reference sequence).

The V call is TRBV28, the J call TRBJ2-1, with 9 positions matching TRBD2. After removal of 2 bases from V and 6 bases from J, the junction contained 5 bases not matched to a gene. Looked up from germline, CDR1 is MDHEN and CDR2 is SYDVKM. The CDR3 covers 15 residues. The CDR3 spells CASSLPGLAVNEQFF. The CDR3 nucleotides are TGTGCCAGCAGTTTACCGGGACTAGCTGTCAATGAGCAGTTCTTC.

The sample holds many counts of this clone. Written as DNA, the CDR3 is TGTGCCACCAGCAGAGCTCGAGGACAGGGCCAAGAGACCCAGTACTTC. Encoded protein: CATSRARGQGQETQYF. The chain recombines TRBV15 with TRBJ2-5; 8 nucleotides align to TRBD1. With 1 base clipped from V and 1 base from J, the junction kept 5 bases outside the gene matches. Germline loops: CDR1 LNHNV, CDR2 YYDKDF (reference sequence). CDR3 size: 16 residues.

This clone was seen a single time. In DNA form, the CDR3 reads TGTGCCGCGGGAGGGAACTATGGCTACACCTTC. Translated, it gives CAAGGNYGYTF. The chain has TRBV24-1 and TRBJ1-2; D is undetermined. This CDR3 spans 11 amino acids. The germline V and J ends were trimmed by 12 bases and 2 bases, with 9 bases remaining between them. Germline assignment: CDR1 KGHDR and CDR2 SFDVKD.

The gene calls are TRBV12-2 and TRBJ1-6; the listed D gene, TRBD1, was not tested against the DNA. TRBV12-2 is reported as a pseudogene. The CDR3 is 16 residues long. The CDR3: CASRSLTGDYNSPLHF. The DNA for the CDR3 is TGTGCAAGTCGCAGTCTCACAGGGGACTATAATTCACCCCTCCACTTT.

This chain joins TRBV6-2 or TRBV6-3 and TRBJ1-2, with D possibly matching TRBD1 (5 bases). This CDR3 has 13 residues. The V gene's germline CDR1 is MNHEY and CDR2 SVGEGT. V was cut by 6 bases and J by 5 bases, with 13 bases left in between. In DNA form, the CDR3 reads TGTGCCAGCAGCCTGACAGAGTTGTATGGCTACACCTTC. Translating it yields CASSLTELYGYTF.

This clone was seen a few times. The chain has TRBV6-1 and TRBJ2-7; 8 bases match TRBD1. From germline, CDR1 is MNHNS and CDR2 SASEGT. V lost 4 bases, J lost 2 bases, and 10 bases stayed unmatched. The CDR3 sequence is 16 residues long. DNA for the CDR3: TGTGCCAGCAGTGGTTCGACGGGACAGGCTACCTACGAGCAGTACTTC. This sequence encodes CASSGSTGQATYEQYF.

The genes are TRBV11-2 and TRBJ2-1, with 15 bases that match TRBD2. Germline lookup yields CDR1 SGHAT and CDR2 FQNNGV. V trimming: 5 bases; J trimming: 2 bases; junction bases outside the gene matches: 7. The CDR3 is 18 residues long. In DNA form, the CDR3 reads TGTGCCAGCAGCCGGACTAGCGGGGGGGGTTCGGCCTACAATGAGCAGTTCTTC. Its protein is CASSRTSGGGSAYNEQFF.

The chain has TRBV12-5 and TRBJ2-1; 10 nucleotides agree with TRBD2. Germline V lookup: CDR1 LGHNT, CDR2 FRNRAP. The CDR3 is 15 residues long. With 6 bases clipped from V and 4 bases from J, the junction kept 6 bases outside the gene matches. The CDR3 DNA reads as TGTGCTAGTGGACGGAGCGGGGGGGATTACAATGAGCAGTTCTTC. Amino acid sequence: CASGRSGGDYNEQFF. The full variable domain, completed using reference TRBV12-5 and TRBJ2-1, is DARVTQTPRHKVTEMGQEVTMRCQPILGHNTVFWYRQTMMQGLELLAYFRNRAPLDDSGMPKDRFSAEMPDATLATLKIQPSEPRDSAVYFCASGRSGGDYNEQFFGPGTRLTVL.

V usage is TRBV6-1 and J usage is TRBJ1-2; tentatively, D is TRBD1 (6 bases). The CDR3 is made up of 13 amino acids. The germline CDR1 and CDR2 sequences are MNHNS and SASEGT. The ends were cut back, 0 bases at V and 7 bases at J, with 9 bases in the middle. The CDR3 DNA is TGTGCCAGCAGTGAAGCGCTCAGGGGTGGCTACACCTTC. This encodes CASSEALRGGYTF.

The chain is built from TRBV5-7 and TRBJ1-2, with 8 bases identical to TRBD1. TRBV5-7 is assigned to the ORF class and has an uncertain function. This CDR3 contains 18 residues. V was pared by 1 base and J by 1 base, with 12 bases of the junction left unmatched. CDR3: CASSLQPRGQEGNYGYTF. CDR3 bases: TGTGCCAGCAGCTTGCAGCCTCGGGGACAGGAAGGTAACTATGGCTACACCTTC.

Only a few counts were recorded for this clone. The V gene is TRBV7-2, the J gene TRBJ2-7; 9 bases match TRBD2. The V gene's germline CDR1 is SGHTA and CDR2 FQGNSA. The V gene end was trimmed by 1 base and the J gene end by 4 bases; junction bases not matched to a gene: 8. The CDR3 contains 16 residues. The CDR3 nucleotides read TGTGCCAGCAGCTTAGGCGGGGGGGACAGTGATTACGAGCAGTACTTC. This encodes CASSLGGGDSDYEQYF.

This CDR3 reads CASSRPRDFSGNTIYF. CDR3 DNA sequence: TGTGCCAGTAGTAGGCCGCGGGATTTCTCTGGAAACACCATATATTTT. The rearrangement uses TRBV19 and TRBJ1-3; no clear D. There are 16 residues in the CDR3. Germline lookup yields CDR1 LNHDA and CDR2 SQIVND (reference sequence). V was cut by 4 bases and J by 0 bases, with 13 bases left in between.

This clone was observed many times. This chain links TRBV3-1 (or the pseudogene TRBV3-2) with TRBJ2-3; 7 bases align to TRBD1. CDR1 and CDR2 from the germline V gene are LGHDT and YNNKEL (reference sequence). The CDR3 runs to 16 residues. The V gene end was trimmed by 4 bases and the J gene end by 2 bases; junction bases not matched to a gene: 9. CDR3 in amino acids: CASSRGDSHYTDTQYF. The CDR3 DNA follows: TGTGCCAGCAGCCGAGGGGACAGCCATTACACAGATACGCAGTATTTT.

This chain joins TRBV29-1 and TRBJ1-2, with D possibly TRBD1 on 5 matching bases. Trimming took off 5 bases at V and 2 bases at J, with 12 bases between the two ends. The V gene's germline CDR1 is SQVTM and CDR2 ANQGSEA. This CDR3 is 13 amino acids long. For the CDR3, the DNA is TGCAGCGTTTGGCAGGGAGGGAACTATGGCTACACCTTC. Protein product: CSVWQGGNYGYTF.

The chain carries TRBV6-5 and TRBJ1-2, with D possibly being TRBD1 (5 bases). The germline CDR1 and CDR2 sequences are MNHEY and SVGAGI. V was cut by 6 bases and J by 0 bases, with 8 bases left in between. This CDR3 spans 13 amino acids. CDR3 DNA: TGTGCCAGCAGACTGGACACTAACTATGGCTACACCTTC. It specifies CASRLDTNYGYTF.

The V and J genes are TRBV5-1 and TRBJ2-7, with a tentative D call TRBD1 (6 bases). Looked up from germline, CDR1 is SGHRS and CDR2 is YFSETQ. Trimming took 2 bases from V and 4 from J, leaving 10 bases between them. The CDR3 consists of 13 residues. CDR3 loop: CASSFGRGYEQYF. The CDR3 bases are TGCGCCAGCAGCTTTGGCAGGGGATACGAGCAGTACTTC. Together with reference TRBV5-1 and TRBJ2-7, the CDR3 gives the full variable domain: KAGVTQTPRYLIKTRGQQVTLSCSPISGHRSVSWYQQTPGQGLQFLFEYFSETQRNKGNFPGRFSGRQFSNSRSEMNVSTLELGDSALYLCASSFGRGYEQYFGPGTRLTVT.

The chain uses TRBV4-2 and TRBJ1-2, with D maybe TRBD1 (5 bases). The germline V gene has CDR1 LGHNA and CDR2 YNFKEQ. The CDR3 covers 14 residues. The ends were cut back, 2 bases at V and 2 bases at J, with 9 bases in the middle. CDR3 coding DNA: TGTGCCAGCAGCCAATTGGACACGAACTATGGCTACACCTTC. It yields the protein CASSQLDTNYGYTF.

This clone was seen a handful of times. Distinct nucleotide sequences in the sample also encode this CDR3. The chain couples TRBV30 to TRBJ2-2; 8 positions agree with TRBD1. CDR3 length: 13 residues. Germline V CDR1 and CDR2: GTSNPN, SVGIG (reference sequence). J gave up 4 bases and V 6 bases, and 4 bases lay outside the gene matches. The CDR3 spells CACRQGITGELFF. CDR3 DNA: TGTGCCTGTAGACAGGGGATCACCGGGGAGCTGTTTTTT.

This clone was found a few times. One junction end disagrees with the germline gene, perhaps due to a read error. The V and J genes are TRBV4-2 and TRBJ1-2, with 9 bases that match TRBD1. The CDR3 covers 16 residues. Germline V lookup: CDR1 LGHNA, CDR2 YNFKEQ. DNA of the CDR3: TGTGCCAGCACCCAATCCCAAACCCGGGACAGGGTTGGCTACACCTTC. Translated, it gives CASTQSQTRDRVGYTF.

The chain employs TRBV11-2 and TRBJ2-2; D is perhaps TRBD1 (6 bases). V was cut by 11 bases and J by 4 bases, with 17 bases left in between. Germline V gene data show CDR1 as SGHAT and CDR2 as FQNNGV. The CDR3 covers 14 residues. The DNA of the CDR3 is TGTGCCGTCAGGGGTCCCGGGGTCACCGGGGAGCTGTTTTTT. Translation gives CAVRGPGVTGELFF. Together with reference TRBV11-2 and TRBJ2-2, the CDR3 gives the full variable domain: EAGVAQSPRYKIIEKRQSVAFWCNPISGHATLYWYQQILGQGPKLLIQFQNNGVVDDSQLPKDRFSAERLKGVDSTLKIQPAKLEDSAVYLCAVRGPGVTGELFFGEGSRLTVL.

The chain carries TRBV5-1 and TRBJ1-1, with a weak D call TRBD1 (6 bases). There are 14 residues in the CDR3. Germline CDR1 SGHRS, CDR2 YFSETQ. Trimming took 4 bases from V and 10 from J, leaving 20 bases between them. This CDR3 is CASSTETGTYGAFF. In DNA form, the CDR3 reads TGCGCCAGCAGCACTGAAACAGGGACGTATGGAGCTTTCTTT.

The V gene is TRBV28, the J gene TRBJ1-1, with 8 bases fitting TRBD1. This CDR3 is 15 amino acids long. Germline CDR1 reads MDHEN; CDR2 reads SYDVKM. V was pared by 5 bases and J by 0 bases, with 5 bases of the junction left unmatched. CDR3 protein: CASSTHRGLNTEAFF. The CDR3 DNA is TGTGCCAGCAGTACACACAGGGGGTTGAACACTGAAGCTTTCTTT.

V and J are TRBV28 and TRBJ2-2, with D perhaps TRBD2 (6 bases). Germline V gene sequence: CDR1 MDHEN, CDR2 SYDVKM. Trimming pared 5 bases from V and 7 bases from J, leaving 14 bases between. The length of the CDR3 is 14 residues. The CDR3 loop reads CASSADHGGGELFF. The CDR3 bases are TGTGCCAGCAGTGCAGACCACGGGGGCGGGGAGCTGTTTTTT.

The chain links TRBV18 to TRBJ1-1; 10 bases align to TRBD1. Germline V gene data show CDR1 as KGHSH and CDR2 as LQKENI. The J segment lost 7 bases and the V segment lost 2 bases, leaving 4 bases of the junction unmatched. The CDR3 runs 14 residues. In nucleotides, the CDR3 is TGTGCCAGCTCACCAAGGGACAGGGGAGTTGAAGCTTTCTTT. This translates into CASSPRDRGVEAFF.